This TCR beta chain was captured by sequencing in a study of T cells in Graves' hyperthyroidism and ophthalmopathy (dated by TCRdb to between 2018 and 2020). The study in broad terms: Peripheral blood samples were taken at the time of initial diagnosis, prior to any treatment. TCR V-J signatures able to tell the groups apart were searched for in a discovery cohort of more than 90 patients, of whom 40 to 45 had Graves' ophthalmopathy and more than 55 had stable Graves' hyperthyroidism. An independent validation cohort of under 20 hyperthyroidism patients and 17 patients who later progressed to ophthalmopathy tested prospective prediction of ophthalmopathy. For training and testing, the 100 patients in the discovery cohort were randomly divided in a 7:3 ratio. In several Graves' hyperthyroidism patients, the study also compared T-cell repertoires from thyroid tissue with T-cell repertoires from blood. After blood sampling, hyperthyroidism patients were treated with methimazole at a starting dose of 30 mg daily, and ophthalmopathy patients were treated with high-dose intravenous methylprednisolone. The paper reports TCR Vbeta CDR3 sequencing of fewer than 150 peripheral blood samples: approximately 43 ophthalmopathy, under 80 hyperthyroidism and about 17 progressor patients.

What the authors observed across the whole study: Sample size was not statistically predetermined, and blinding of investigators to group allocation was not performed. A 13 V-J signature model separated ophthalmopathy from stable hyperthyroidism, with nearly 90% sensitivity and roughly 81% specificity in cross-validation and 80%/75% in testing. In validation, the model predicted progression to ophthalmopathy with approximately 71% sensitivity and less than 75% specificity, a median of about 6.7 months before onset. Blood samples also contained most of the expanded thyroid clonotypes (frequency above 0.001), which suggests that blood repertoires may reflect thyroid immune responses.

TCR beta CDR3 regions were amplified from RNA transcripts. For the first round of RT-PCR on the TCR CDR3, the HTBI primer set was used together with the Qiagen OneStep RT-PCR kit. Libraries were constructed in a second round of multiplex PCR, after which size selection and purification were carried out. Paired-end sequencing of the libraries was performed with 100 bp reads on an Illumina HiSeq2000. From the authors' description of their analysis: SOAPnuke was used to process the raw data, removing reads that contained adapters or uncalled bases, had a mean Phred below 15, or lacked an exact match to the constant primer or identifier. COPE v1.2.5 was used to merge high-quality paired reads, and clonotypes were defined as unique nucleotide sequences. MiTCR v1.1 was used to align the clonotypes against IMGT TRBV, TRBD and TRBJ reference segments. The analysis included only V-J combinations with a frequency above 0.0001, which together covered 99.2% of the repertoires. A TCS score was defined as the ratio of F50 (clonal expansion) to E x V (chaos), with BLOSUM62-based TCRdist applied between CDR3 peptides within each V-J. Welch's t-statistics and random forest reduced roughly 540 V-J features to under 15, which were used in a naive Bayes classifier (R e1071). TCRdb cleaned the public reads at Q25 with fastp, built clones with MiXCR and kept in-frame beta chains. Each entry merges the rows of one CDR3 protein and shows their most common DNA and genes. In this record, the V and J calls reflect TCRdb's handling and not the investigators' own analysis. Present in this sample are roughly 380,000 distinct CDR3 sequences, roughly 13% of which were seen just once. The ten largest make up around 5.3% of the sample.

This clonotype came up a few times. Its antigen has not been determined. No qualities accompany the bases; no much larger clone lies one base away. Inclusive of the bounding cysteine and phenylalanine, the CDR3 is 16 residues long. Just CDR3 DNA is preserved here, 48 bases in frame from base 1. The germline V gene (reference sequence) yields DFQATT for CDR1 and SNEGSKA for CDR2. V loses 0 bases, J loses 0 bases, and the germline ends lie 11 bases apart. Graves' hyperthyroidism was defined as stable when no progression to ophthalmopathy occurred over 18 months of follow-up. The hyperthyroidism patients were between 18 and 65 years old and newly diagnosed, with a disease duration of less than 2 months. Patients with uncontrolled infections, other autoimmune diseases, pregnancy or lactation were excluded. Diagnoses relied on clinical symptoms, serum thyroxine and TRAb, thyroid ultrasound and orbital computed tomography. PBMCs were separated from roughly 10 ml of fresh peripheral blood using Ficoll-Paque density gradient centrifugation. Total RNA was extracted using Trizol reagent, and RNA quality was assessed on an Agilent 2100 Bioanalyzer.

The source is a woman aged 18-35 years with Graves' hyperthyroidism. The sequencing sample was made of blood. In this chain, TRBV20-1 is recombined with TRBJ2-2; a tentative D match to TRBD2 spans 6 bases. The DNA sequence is TGCAGTGCTAGAGATCTCGGGACTTCGAACACCGGGGAGCTGTTTTTT. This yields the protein CSARDLGTSNTGELFF.